This entry describes one T cell receptor (beta chain). Its antigen is not known. This entry is derived from a study of blood T cells in healthy people across ages. The study's findings and limits: In these data, TCR beta diversity tracked strongly with naive T cell percentage. Because donor CMV status was unknown, expanded clonotype changes were possibly confounded.

A sample-barcoded 5' primer and a J-beta primer mix were used in a second PCR of about 6 to 12 cycles. A single record per CDR3 protein comes from TCRdb applying MiXCR to the 5' RACE reads. In the table there are some 880,000 distinct CDR3 sequences, roughly 35% of which are singletons. The authors drew around 9.3 milliliters of peripheral blood from each donor. The sample was blood. The receptor comes from a man between 18 and 29 years old in good health.

The CDR3 nucleotides read TGTGCCAGCAGCCAACAAGGACAGGGGGCAGATACGCAGTATTTT. This gives the protein CASSQQGQGADTQYF. The rearrangement uses TRBV3-1 and TRBJ2-3; 10 bases match TRBD1. The V segment lost 2 bases and the J segment 4 bases; nucleotides outside the gene matches: 3. The CDR3 is 15 amino acids. The germline V gene encodes CDR1 LGHDT and CDR2 YNNKEL (reference sequence).